This TCR beta chain was captured by sequencing in a study of T-cell memory formation after mild COVID-19 (TCRdb year 2021). Regarding the research as a whole: TCR sequence clusters from the two donors were largely donor specific. Longitudinal TCRalpha and TCRbeta repertoire sequencing tracked T-cell clones expanding and contracting after mild COVID-19 in a couple of donors. The cohort comprised two young, previously healthy adult volunteers, one female and one male.

Only a few counts were recorded for this clonotype. The specificity of this receptor is unknown. Base qualities are not recorded, but no much larger clone differs from it by a single base. Sequencing relied on an Illumina NovaSeq 6000. Using 5'RACE with constant-segment primers, TCRalpha and TCRbeta cDNA libraries were constructed, with sample barcodes and unique molecular identifiers added in the process. RNA was extracted from every sample with Trizol reagent. Amplification of the libraries took two PCR steps, and the second step added a second sample barcode plus Illumina TruSeq adapters. Sequencing of the libraries was done on an Illumina NovaSeq, producing 2 x 150 bp paired-end reads. As for the authors' bioinformatics: Demultiplexing of reads and collapsing into UMI-guided consensus sequences were performed with migec v1.2.7. With mixcr v2.1.11, UMI consensuses were aligned to TRA and TRB V and J templates and assembled into clonotypes. A clonotype was counted as expanded or contracted only when both edgeR and NoisET called the clonotype significant, with the noise models trained on biological replicates. For edgeR calls, the cutoffs were a false discovery rate-adjusted p below 0.01 and a log2 fold-change threshold of 1. PCA with hierarchical clustering of max-normalized trajectories of the 1000 most abundant clonotypes was used as exploratory dynamics analysis. Each responding clone was given a CD4 or CD8 phenotype based on the CD4+ and CD8+ repertoires, which had been sequenced separately. The raw public data were reprocessed by TCRdb itself: fastp quality trimming at Q25, MiXCR clonotype calling, in-frame beta chains only. CDR3 protein sequences are deduplicated, and each keeps its most common genes and DNA. These V and J calls are TCRdb output, not the study's own analysis. A total of about 240,000 distinct CDR3 sequences appear in this sample, approximately 10% of them only once. The top ten constitute around 23% of the sample.

The CDR3 runs 13 residues from the cysteine to the phenylalanine. CDR3 DNA only is kept here, 39 bases in frame from base 1. V drops 8 bases and J drops 9 bases, leaving 21 bases in between. Sequences SGHRS (CDR1) and YFSETQ (CDR2) are obtained from the germline V gene. The paper as a whole reports these results and caveats: Whether the second-wave clones peaking on day 37 were SARS-CoV-2 specific was not confirmed. Contracting CD4+ clones appeared mostly in the CM and EM memory subsets, whereas CD8+ clones were enriched in EMRA. The study included only two mild cases, and larger cohorts that include severe cases with pre-infection samples were judged to be necessary. Some responding clones were found in pre-infection memory, which suggests that pre-existing cross-reactive memory T cells took part in the SARS-CoV-2 response. Clones that contracted from day 15 to 85 showed balanced CD4/CD8 phenotypes, whereas a second wave of clones that expanded from day 15 to 37 leaned towards CD4+.

PBMCs were isolated by Ficoll-Paque density gradient centrifugation. What was sequenced was PBMCs or a T cell subset sorted from them (not recorded which). The clonotype originates from a man in his late teens or twenties who had mild COVID-19 (a few samples of this study predate the infection). The sample titles of this study are shuffled in the database, so cell type and time point are left out; the donor was told from shared clones. The rearranged chain carries TRBV5-1 and TRBJ2-7; the D element might be TRBD1 or TRBD2, as each aligns at 5 bases. The CDR3 reads as follows: CASHDSYRGVQYF. The DNA sequence reads TGCGCCAGTCACGACAGCTATCGGGGTGTGCAGTACTTC.